This T cell receptor beta chain was recovered during a study of blood T cell repertoires in COVID-19. Turning to the study itself: The study drew acute and convalescent COVID-19 samples from the United States, Italy and Spain.

Source study methods: Amplification of reference gene primers provided the estimated nucleated cell counts. Some clones are missing from TCRdb's copy, which holds only in-frame ones; the method was immunoSEQ multiplex PCR. V and J calls and clone size are those listed in that table; D and trimming were worked out from the DNA. The sample shows approximately 390,000 clones, 88% of them seen only once. Germline CDR1 is SGHRS and CDR2 is YFSETQ. The CDR3 contains 14 residues. Trimming removed 5 bases from V and 0 bases from J, with 11 bases in between. The chain is built from TRBV5-1 and TRBJ1-1; no firm D call. The TCR comes from a woman aged 35 to 49 with acute COVID-19. Sequenced material: PBMCs or T cells enriched from blood (not recorded which). In DNA, the CDR3 is TGCGCCAGCAGTCTCCCAGACTTGAACACTGAAGCTTTCTTT. This gives the protein CASSLPDLNTEAFF.